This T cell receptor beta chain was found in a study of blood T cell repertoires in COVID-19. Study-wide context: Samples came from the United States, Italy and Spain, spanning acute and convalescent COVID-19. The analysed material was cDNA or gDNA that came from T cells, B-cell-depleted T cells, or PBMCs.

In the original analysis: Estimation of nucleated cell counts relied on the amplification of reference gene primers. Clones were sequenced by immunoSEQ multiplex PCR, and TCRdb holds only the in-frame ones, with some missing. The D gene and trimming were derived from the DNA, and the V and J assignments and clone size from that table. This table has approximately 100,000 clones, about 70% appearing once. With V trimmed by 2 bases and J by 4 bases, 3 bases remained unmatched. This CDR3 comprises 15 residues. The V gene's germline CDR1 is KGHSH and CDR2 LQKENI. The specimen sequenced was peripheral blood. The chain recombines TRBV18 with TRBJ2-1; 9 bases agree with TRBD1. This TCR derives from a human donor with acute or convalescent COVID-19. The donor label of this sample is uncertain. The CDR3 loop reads CASSPDRGTYNEQFF. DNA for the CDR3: TGTGCCAGCTCACCAGACAGGGGGACTTACAATGAGCAGTTCTTC.